This T cell receptor (beta chain) stems from a study of T-cell memory formation after mild COVID-19. Study observations and caveats: A balance of CD4 and CD8 characterized clones contracting day 15 to 85, whereas later expanders leaned CD4+. Memory from before infection featured some responding clones, which suggests cross-reactive memory joined.

On this clonotype: Its antigen is unknown.

With 6 bases removed from V and 1 base from J, the gap between germline ends came to 10 bases. The CDR3 length is 13 residues. The germline V gene encodes CDR1 MGHRA and CDR2 YSYEKL. MiXCR was run by TCRdb on the 5' RACE reads, yielding one entry per CDR3 protein. Altogether roughly 190,000 distinct CDR3 sequences are present, 27% being singletons, with the ten largest covering approximately 10%. The receptor comes from an adult woman who had mild COVID-19 (a few samples of this study predate the infection). Cell type and time point are not known. The sequencing input was PBMCs or a T cell subset sorted from them (not recorded which). V and J are TRBV4-1 and TRBJ2-7; D possibly uses TRBD1 or TRBD2 (5 bases each). The CDR3 loop reads CASRGPTSYEQYF. The DNA for the CDR3 is TGCGCCAGCAGGGGACCGACATCCTACGAGCAGTACTTC.